The rows below give T cell receptor beta chains drawn from one sample of a study of Ad26.COV2.S vaccination and SARS-CoV-2 variants. Sequenced by immunoSEQ multiplex PCR; TCRdb stores in-frame clones only, minus some. The sample holds 300,000 to 500,000 clones, approximately 90% seen once. The material was peripheral blood, obtained in a trial of Ad26.COV2.S vaccine versus placebo. Receptor source: a person between 18 and 59 years old who received the Ad26.COV2.S COVID-19 vaccine or a placebo. Both conserved end residues are part of each CDR3. The D gene is left open where the match is weak. Part of the rows lack a size; the others show once, few, many or a class for expanded clones.

v_call,cdr3_length,j_call,d_call,clone_size,cdr3_nt,cdr3_aa
TRBV19,15,TRBJ1-2,NA,NA,TGTGCCAGTACTAAAGACAACGGGGAACTCTATGGCTACACCTTC,CASTKDNGELYGYTF
TRBV18,14,TRBJ1-5,TRBD1,NA,TGTGCCAGCTGGTCCGGGACAGGGGGCCAGCCCCAGCATTTT,CASWSGTGGQPQHF
TRBV4-2,17,TRBJ1-4,TRBD1,once,TGTGCCAGCAGACATACTGACAGGGATCCGACTAATGAAAAACTGTTTTTT,CASRHTDRDPTNEKLFF
TRBV30,14,TRBJ1-4,TRBD1,once,TGTGCCTGGAGCCGACAGGGGGGTAATGAAAAACTGTTTTTT,CAWSRQGGNEKLFF
TRBV6-2/TRBV6-3,13,TRBJ2-7,NA,NA,TGTGCCAGCAGTTACAGCGGAAACTACGAGCAGTACTTC,CASSYSGNYEQYF
TRBV10-3,14,TRBJ1-1,NA,once,TGTGCCATCAGTGAGGTTCGAGGGGAGACTGAAGCTTTCTTT,CAISEVRGETEAFF
TRBV6-5,16,TRBJ1-6,TRBD1,NA,TGTGCCAGCAGTTACACATCCCGGACAGGGGGATCACCCCTCCACTTT,CASSYTSRTGGSPLHF
TRBV7-9,14,TRBJ2-5,NA,NA,TGTGCCAGCAGCTTAGTTGCCCCACAAGAGACCCAGTACTTC,CASSLVAPQETQYF
TRBV7-9,14,TRBJ2-1,NA,NA,TGTGCCAGCAGCTTCTGGACAGACCCAAATGAGCAGTTCTTC,CASSFWTDPNEQFF
TRBV4-2,18,TRBJ2-3,TRBD2,NA,TGTGCCAGCAGCCAAGATGTGTGGACTAGCGGGGGTTCAGATACGCAGTATTTT,CASSQDVWTSGGSDTQYF
TRBV7-9,13,TRBJ2-5,NA,NA,TGTGCCAGCAGCTTAGGGACGAGAGAGACCCAGTACTTC,CASSLGTRETQYF
TRBV10-3,14,TRBJ2-7,TRBD1,NA,TGTGCCATCAGTGGGACAGGGGACTCCTACGAGCAGTACTTC,CAISGTGDSYEQYF
TRBV7-2,15,TRBJ2-2,NA,once,TGTGCCAGCAGCGCTAGGGGGTCTGGCACCGGGGAGCTGTTTTTT,CASSARGSGTGELFF
TRBV6-4,14,TRBJ1-1,NA,NA,TGTGCCAGCAGAAGTGATACTATGAACACTGAAGCTTTCTTT,CASRSDTMNTEAFF
TRBV19,14,TRBJ1-1,TRBD1,NA,TGTGCCAGTAGTTTGACAGGGGATAGGACTGAAGCTTTCTTT,CASSLTGDRTEAFF
TRBV18,14,TRBJ1-1,TRBD1,once,TGTGCCAGCACGACAGGGGGTGCGAACACTGAAGCTTTCTTT,CASTTGGANTEAFF
TRBV7-2,15,TRBJ2-7,NA,NA,TGTGCCAGCAGCTTAGAGGTGGCAGGGCCCTACGAGCAGTACTTC,CASSLEVAGPYEQYF
TRBV7-9,19,TRBJ2-5,TRBD2,NA,TGTGCCAGCAGCCCCCACCGCGGACTAGCGGGGGGGCCCAGGGAGACCCAGTACTTC,CASSPHRGLAGGPRETQYF
TRBV2,13,TRBJ2-7,TRBD1,once,TGTGCCAGCAATGGACAGGGTGCGTACGAGCAGTACTTC,CASNGQGAYEQYF
TRBV19,16,TRBJ2-1,TRBD2,NA,TGTGCCAGTAGGTATAGCGGGGTGAGCTCCTACAATGAGCAGTTCTTC,CASRYSGVSSYNEQFF
TRBV5-6,12,TRBJ2-3,NA,once,TGTGCCAGCAGCTTGTCGGCAGATACGCAGTATTTT,CASSLSADTQYF
TRBV4-1,17,TRBJ2-2,TRBD2,few,TGCGCCAGCAGCCAAGACAGACTAGCGGATATAACCGGGGAGCTGTTTTTT,CASSQDRLADITGELFF
TRBV7-9,15,TRBJ1-5,TRBD1,few,TGTGCCAGCAGCCCGACAGGGTTGGGCAATCAGCCCCAGCATTTT,CASSPTGLGNQPQHF
TRBV7-2,13,TRBJ1-6,NA,NA,TGTGCCAGCAGCGCCCACGGAAATTCACCCCTCCACTTT,CASSAHGNSPLHF
TRBV4-1,16,TRBJ2-7,NA,NA,TGCGCCAGCAGCCAGGTACAGGGCCCCTCTCCCTACGAGCAGTACTTC,CASSQVQGPSPYEQYF
TRBV29-1,14,TRBJ1-2,NA,NA,TGCAGCGGCGAGAATCTTCGGGACCACTATGGCTACACCTTC,CSGENLRDHYGYTF
TRBV7-2,15,TRBJ1-2,NA,NA,TGTGCCGGTAGTCTCTTGGCAGCGACTAACTATGGCTACACCTTC,CAGSLLAATNYGYTF
TRBV5-1,15,TRBJ1-6,NA,NA,TGCGCCAGCAGCCGGGGGACTGATTATAATTCACCCCTCCACTTT,CASSRGTDYNSPLHF